This T cell receptor beta chain was profiled in a study of spatial heterogeneity in lung cancer. Turning to the study itself: Each distinct TCR and UMI combination averaged more than ten appearances in raw reads. Study-level findings and limits: There were more appearances of ubiquitous expanded tumor TCRs in blood at resection than at follow-up.

From germline, CDR1 is SSHAT and CDR2 FNYEAQ (reference sequence). This CDR3 spans 15 amino acids. Trimming took 1 base from V and 5 from J; bases not matched to a gene: 4. TCRdb used MiXCR to reprocess the 5' RACE reads, holding one entry per CDR3 protein. Of some 5,100 distinct CDR3 sequences in the sample, 26% were seen once. Documented time point: sample taken at primary tumor resection. Researchers sequenced whole RNA taken from tumor, nontumor lung or frozen PBMC without sorting. Note on this clonotype: Its target is unknown.

The V call is TRBV7-7, the J call TRBJ2-3, with 9 positions matching TRBD1. This specimen was PBMCs, taken at surgery. The origin of this receptor is a male donor with early-stage non-small cell lung cancer. Here the CDR3 reads CASSLGGTGRDTQYF. In DNA, the CDR3 is TGTGCCAGCAGCTTAGGAGGGACAGGGCGAGATACGCAGTATTTT.